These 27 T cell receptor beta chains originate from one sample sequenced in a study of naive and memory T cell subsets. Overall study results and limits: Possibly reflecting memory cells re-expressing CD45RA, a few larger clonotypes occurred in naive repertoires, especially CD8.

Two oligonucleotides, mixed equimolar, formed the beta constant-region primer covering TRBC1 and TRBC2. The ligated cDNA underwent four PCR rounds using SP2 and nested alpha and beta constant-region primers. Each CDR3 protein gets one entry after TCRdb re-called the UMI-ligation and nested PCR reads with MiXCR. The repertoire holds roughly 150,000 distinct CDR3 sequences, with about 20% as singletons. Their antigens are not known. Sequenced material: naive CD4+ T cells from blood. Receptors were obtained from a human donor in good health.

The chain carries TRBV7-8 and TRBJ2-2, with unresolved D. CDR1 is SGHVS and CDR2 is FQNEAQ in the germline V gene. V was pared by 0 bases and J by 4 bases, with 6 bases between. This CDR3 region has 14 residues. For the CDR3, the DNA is TGTGCCAGCAGCTTAGCAATGGGCACCGGGGAGCTGTTTTTT. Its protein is CASSLAMGTGELFF.

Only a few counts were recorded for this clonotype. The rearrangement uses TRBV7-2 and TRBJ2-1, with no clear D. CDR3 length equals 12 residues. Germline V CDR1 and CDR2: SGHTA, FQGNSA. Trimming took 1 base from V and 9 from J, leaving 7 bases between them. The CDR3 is CASSLVGGEQFF. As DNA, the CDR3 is TGTGCCAGCAGCTTAGTGGGCGGTGAGCAGTTCTTC.

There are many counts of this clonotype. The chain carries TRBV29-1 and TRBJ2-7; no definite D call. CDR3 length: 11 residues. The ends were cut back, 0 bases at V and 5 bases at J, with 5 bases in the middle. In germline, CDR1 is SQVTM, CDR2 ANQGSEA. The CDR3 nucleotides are TGCAGCGTTGAAGATCCACACGAGCAGTACTTC. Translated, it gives CSVEDPHEQYF.

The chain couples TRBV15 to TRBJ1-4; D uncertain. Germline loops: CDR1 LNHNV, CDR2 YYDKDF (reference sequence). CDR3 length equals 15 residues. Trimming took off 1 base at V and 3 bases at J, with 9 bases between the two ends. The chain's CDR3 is CATSRGPAANEKLFF. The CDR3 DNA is TGTGCCACCAGCAGAGGACCGGCGGCTAATGAAAAACTGTTTTTT.

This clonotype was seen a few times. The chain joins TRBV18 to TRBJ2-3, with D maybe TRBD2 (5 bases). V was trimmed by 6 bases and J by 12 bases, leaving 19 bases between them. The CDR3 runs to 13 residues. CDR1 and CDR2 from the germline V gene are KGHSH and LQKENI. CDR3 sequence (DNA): TGTGCCAGCTCGCCAACGGACTCCCCTTCACAGTATTTT. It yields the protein CASSPTDSPSQYF.

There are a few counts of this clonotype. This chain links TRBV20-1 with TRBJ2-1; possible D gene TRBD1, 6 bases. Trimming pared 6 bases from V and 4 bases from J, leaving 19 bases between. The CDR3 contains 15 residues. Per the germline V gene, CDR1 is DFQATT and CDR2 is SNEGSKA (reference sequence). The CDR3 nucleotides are TGCAGTGCAACTGGGACACCCCCGATGTACAATGAGCAGTTCTTC. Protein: CSATGTPPMYNEQFF.

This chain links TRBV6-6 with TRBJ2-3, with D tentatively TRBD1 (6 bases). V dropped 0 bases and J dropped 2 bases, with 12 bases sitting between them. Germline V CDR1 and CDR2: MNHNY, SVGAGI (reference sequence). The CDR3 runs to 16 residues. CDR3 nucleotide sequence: TGTGCCAGCAGTTACTCGAGGACAGTCTTCACAGATACGCAGTATTTT. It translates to CASSYSRTVFTDTQYF.

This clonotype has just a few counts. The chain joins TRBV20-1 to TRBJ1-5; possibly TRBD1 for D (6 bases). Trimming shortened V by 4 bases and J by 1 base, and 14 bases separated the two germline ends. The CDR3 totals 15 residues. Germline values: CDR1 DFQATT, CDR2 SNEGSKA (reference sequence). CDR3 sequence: CSATTGRGSNQPQHF. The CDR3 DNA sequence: TGCAGTGCTACAACAGGGAGGGGGAGCAATCAGCCCCAGCATTTT.

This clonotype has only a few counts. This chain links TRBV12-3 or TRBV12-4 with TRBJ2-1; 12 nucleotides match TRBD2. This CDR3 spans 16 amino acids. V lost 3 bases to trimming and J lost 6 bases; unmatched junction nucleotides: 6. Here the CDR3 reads CASSFPGLAGTNEQFF. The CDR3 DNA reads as TGTGCCAGCAGTTTCCCCGGACTAGCGGGAACCAATGAGCAGTTCTTC.

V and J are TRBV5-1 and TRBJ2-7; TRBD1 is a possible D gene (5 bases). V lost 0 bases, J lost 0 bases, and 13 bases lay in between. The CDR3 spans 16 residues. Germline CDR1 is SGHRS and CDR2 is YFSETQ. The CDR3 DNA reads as TGCGCCAGCAGCTTGGGGGGCACAACACCCTCCTACGAGCAGTACTTC. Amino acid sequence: CASSLGGTTPSYEQYF. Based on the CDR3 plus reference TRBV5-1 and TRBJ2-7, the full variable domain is KAGVTQTPRYLIKTRGQQVTLSCSPISGHRSVSWYQQTPGQGLQFLFEYFSETQRNKGNFPGRFSGRQFSNSRSEMNVSTLELGDSALYLCASSLGGTTPSYEQYFGPGTRLTVT.

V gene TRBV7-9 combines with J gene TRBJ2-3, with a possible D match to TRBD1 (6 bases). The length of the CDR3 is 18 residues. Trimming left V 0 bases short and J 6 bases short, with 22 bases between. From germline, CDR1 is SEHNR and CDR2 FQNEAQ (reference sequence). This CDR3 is CASSLAMGAGDDSDTQYF. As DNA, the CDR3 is TGTGCCAGCAGCTTAGCGATGGGCGCAGGGGATGATTCGGATACGCAGTATTTT.

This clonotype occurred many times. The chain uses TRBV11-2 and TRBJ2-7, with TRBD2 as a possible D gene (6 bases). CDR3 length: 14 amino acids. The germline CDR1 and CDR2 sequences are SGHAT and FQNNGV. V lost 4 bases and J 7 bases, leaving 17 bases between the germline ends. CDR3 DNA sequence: TGTGCCAGCAGCTCCCCCGGACTAATGTCGGAGCAGTACTTC. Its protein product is CASSSPGLMSEQYF. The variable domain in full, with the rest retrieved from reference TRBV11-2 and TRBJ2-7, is EAGVAQSPRYKIIEKRQSVAFWCNPISGHATLYWYQQILGQGPKLLIQFQNNGVVDDSQLPKDRFSAERLKGVDSTLKIQPAKLEDSAVYLCASSSPGLMSEQYFGPGTRLTVT.

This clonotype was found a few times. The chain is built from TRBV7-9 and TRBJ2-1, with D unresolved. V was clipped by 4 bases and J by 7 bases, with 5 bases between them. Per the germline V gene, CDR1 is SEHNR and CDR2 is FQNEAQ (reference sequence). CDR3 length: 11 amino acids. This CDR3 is CASSYTNEQFF. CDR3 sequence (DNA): TGTGCCAGCAGCTATACTAATGAGCAGTTCTTC.

The CDR3 DNA is TGCGCCAGCAGCCGGGGACTAGCGGGAGTCCACGAGCAGTACTTC. This codes for CASSRGLAGVHEQYF. The gene calls are TRBV4-3 and TRBJ2-7; TRBD2 aligns across 14 bases. Per the germline V gene, CDR1 is LGHNA and CDR2 is YSLEER. The V and J ends lost 4 bases and 5 bases, in that order; junction bases with no gene match: 4. CDR3 length equals 15 residues.

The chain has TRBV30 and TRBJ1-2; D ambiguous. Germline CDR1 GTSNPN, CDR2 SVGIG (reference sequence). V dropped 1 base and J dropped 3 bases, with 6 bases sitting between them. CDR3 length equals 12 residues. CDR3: CAWSDGDYGYTF. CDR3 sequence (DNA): TGTGCCTGGAGTGACGGGGACTATGGCTACACCTTC.

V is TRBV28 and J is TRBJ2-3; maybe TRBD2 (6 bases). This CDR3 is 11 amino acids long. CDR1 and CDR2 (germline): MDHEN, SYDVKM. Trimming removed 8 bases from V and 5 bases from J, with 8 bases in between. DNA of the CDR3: TGTGCCAGCCGAGCGGGAGATACGCAGTATTTT. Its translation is CASRAGDTQYF. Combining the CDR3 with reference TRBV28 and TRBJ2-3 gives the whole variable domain DVKVTQSSRYLVKRTGEKVFLECVQDMDHENMFWYRQDPGLGLRLIYFSYDVKMKEKGDIPEGYSVSREKKERFSLILESASTNQTSMYLCASRAGDTQYFGPGTRLTVL.

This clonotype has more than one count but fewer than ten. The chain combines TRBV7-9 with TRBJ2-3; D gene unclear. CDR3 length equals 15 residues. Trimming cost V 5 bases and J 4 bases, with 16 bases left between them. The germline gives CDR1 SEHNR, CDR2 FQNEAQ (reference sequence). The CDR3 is CASSPMGRVADTQYF. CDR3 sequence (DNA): TGTGCCAGCAGCCCAATGGGCCGGGTGGCAGATACGCAGTATTTT.

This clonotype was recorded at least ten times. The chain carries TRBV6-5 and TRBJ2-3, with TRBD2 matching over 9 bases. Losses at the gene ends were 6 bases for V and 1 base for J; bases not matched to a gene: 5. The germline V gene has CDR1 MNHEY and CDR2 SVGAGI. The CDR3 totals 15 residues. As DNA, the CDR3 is TGTGCCAGCAGGGCTAGCGGGGTTCGCACAGATACGCAGTATTTT. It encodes CASRASGVRTDTQYF.

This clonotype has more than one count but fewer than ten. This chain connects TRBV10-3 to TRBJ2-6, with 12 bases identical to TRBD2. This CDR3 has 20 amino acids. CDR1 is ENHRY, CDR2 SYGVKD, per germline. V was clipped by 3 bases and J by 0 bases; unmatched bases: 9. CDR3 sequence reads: CAISDRTSGNPSSGANVLTF. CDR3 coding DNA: TGTGCCATCAGTGACAGGACTAGCGGGAACCCATCCTCTGGGGCCAACGTCCTGACTTTC.

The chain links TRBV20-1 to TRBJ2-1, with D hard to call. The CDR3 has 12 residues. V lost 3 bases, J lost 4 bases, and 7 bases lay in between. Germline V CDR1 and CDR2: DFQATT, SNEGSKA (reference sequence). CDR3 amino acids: CSASRQYNEQFF. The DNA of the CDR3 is TGCAGTGCTAGTCGCCAGTACAATGAGCAGTTCTTC.

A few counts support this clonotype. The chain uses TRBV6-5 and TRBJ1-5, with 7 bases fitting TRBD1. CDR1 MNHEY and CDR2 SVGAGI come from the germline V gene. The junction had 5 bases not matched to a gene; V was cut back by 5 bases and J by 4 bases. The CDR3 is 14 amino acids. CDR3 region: CASSPDRVNQPQHF. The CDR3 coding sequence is TGTGCCAGCAGTCCCGACAGGGTTAATCAGCCCCAGCATTTT.

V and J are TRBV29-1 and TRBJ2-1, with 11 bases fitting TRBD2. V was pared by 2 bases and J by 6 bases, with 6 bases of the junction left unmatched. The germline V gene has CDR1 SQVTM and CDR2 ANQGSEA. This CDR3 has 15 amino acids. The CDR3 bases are TGCAGCGTTGAATTTAGCGGGAGGGCACCCAATGAGCAGTTCTTC. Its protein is CSVEFSGRAPNEQFF.

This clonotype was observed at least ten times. CDR3 region: CASSPRQPPGETQYF. The DNA of the CDR3 is TGTGCCAGCTCACCACGACAGCCCCCGGGAGAGACCCAGTACTTC. This chain links TRBV18 with TRBJ2-5, with D perhaps matching TRBD1 (5 bases). CDR1 and CDR2 from the germline V gene are KGHSH and LQKENI. The CDR3 contains 15 residues. V shed 1 base and J shed 4 bases, with 13 bases lying between them.

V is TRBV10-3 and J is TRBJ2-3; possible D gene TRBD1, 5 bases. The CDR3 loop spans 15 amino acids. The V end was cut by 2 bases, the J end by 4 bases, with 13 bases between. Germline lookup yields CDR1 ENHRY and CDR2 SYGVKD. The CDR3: CAISEKGNPPDTQYF. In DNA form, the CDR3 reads TGTGCCATCAGTGAGAAGGGGAACCCCCCAGATACGCAGTATTTT.

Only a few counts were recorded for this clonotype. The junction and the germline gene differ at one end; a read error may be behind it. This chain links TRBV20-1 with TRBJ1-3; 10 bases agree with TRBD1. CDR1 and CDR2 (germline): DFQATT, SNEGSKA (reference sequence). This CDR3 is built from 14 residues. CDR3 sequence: CSARDRGRGNTIYF. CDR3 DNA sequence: TGCAGTGCTCGAGACAGGGGGCGAGGAAACACCATATATTTT.

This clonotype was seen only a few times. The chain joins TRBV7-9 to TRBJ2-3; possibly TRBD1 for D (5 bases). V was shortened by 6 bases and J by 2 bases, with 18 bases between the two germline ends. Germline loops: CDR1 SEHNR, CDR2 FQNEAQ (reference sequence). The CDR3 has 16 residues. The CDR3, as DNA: TGTGCCAGCAGACCCGGTCCAGACAGTTACACAGATACGCAGTATTTT. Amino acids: CASRPGPDSYTDTQYF.

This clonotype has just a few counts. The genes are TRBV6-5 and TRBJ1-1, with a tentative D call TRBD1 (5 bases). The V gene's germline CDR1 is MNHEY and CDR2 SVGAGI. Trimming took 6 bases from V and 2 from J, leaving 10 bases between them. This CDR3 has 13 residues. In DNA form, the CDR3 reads TGTGCCAGCAGATATAGGGGAAACACTGAAGCTTTCTTT. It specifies CASRYRGNTEAFF.